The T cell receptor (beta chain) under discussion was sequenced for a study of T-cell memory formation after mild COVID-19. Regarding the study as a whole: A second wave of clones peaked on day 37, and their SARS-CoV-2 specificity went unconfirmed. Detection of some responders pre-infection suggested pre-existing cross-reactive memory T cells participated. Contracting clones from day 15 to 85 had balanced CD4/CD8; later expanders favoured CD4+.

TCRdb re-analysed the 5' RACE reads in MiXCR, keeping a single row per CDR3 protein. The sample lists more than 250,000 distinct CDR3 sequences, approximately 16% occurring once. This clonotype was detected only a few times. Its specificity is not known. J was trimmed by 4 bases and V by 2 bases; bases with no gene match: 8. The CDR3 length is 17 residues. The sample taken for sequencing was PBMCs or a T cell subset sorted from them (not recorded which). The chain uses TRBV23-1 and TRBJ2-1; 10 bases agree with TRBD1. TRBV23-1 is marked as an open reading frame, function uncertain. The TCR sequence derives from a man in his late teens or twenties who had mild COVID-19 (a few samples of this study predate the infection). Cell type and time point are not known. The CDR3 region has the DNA TGCGCCAGCAGTCAACATCCCGGGACAGGGGCGTACAATGAGCAGTTCTTC. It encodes CASSQHPGTGAYNEQFF.